A selection of T cell receptor beta chains follows, all from one sample in a study of T cell changes during pregnancy in multiple sclerosis. Here immunoSEQ multiplex PCR was the method, and the copy in TCRdb shows in-frame clones only, minus some. This table has roughly 100,000 clones, around 91% appearing once. This specimen consisted of peripheral blood, obtained after pregnancy. The source is a female donor with multiple sclerosis, enrolled in a pregnancy study. Both conserved end residues are part of each CDR3. The D gene is left open where the match is weak. Rows may omit the clone size; those that give it use once, few, many or a size class.

j_gene | v_gene | len | abundance | d_gene | CDR3aa | CDR3nt
TRBJ2-7 | TRBV7-9 | 14 | NA | TRBD1 | CASSLTGAGYEQYF | TGTGCCAGCAGCTTAACAGGGGCAGGGTACGAGCAGTACTTC
TRBJ1-6 | TRBV18 | 15 | NA | NA | CASSRRAGLHSPLHF | TGTGCCAGCTCCCGTAGGGCAGGGTTACATTCACCCCTCCACTTT
TRBJ2-3 | TRBV7-3 | 15 | NA | TRBD2 | CASSLGDAGGDTQYF | TGTGCCAGCAGCCTAGGCGATGCGGGGGGGGATACGCAGTATTTT
TRBJ1-1 | TRBV2 | 13 | NA | NA | CASSEDWRGEAFF | TGTGCCAGCAGTGAAGATTGGAGGGGTGAAGCTTTCTTT
TRBJ2-7 | TRBV2 | 12 | NA | NA | CASSGSGYEQYF | TGTGCCAGCAGTGGGTCCGGGTACGAGCAGTACTTC
TRBJ2-5 | TRBV11-2 | 15 | once | NA | CASSLDPWGEETQYF | TGTGCCAGCAGCTTAGATCCGTGGGGGGAAGAGACCCAGTACTTC
TRBJ2-1 | TRBV5-5 | 15 | NA | TRBD1 | CASSLDRVSYNEQFF | TGTGCCAGCAGCCTCGACAGGGTATCCTACAATGAGCAGTTCTTC
TRBJ2-1 | TRBV18 | 13 | NA | NA | CASSRVGNGEQFF | TGTGCCAGCTCACGTGTCGGGAACGGTGAGCAGTTCTTC
TRBJ2-3 | TRBV19 | 15 | few | NA | CASSRTRWDIGTQYF | TGTGCCAGTAGCCGCACTAGGTGGGACATAGGTACGCAGTATTTT
TRBJ2-5 | TRBV4-1 | 16 | NA | TRBD2 | CASSQDSAGGPGTQYF | TGCGCCAGCAGCCAAGATTCAGCGGGGGGGCCAGGGACCCAGTACTTC
TRBJ1-5 | TRBV7-9 | 15 | NA | TRBD1 | CASSPGQGANQPQHF | TGTGCCAGCAGCCCGGGACAGGGTGCGAATCAGCCCCAGCATTTT
TRBJ2-5 | TRBV5-1 | 13 | NA | TRBD2 | CASRTSGEETQYF | TGCGCCAGCAGGACTAGCGGGGAAGAGACCCAGTACTTC
TRBJ2-7 | TRBV28 | 12 | NA | NA | CASSRTGIEQYF | TGTGCCAGCAGCCGAACAGGGATCGAGCAGTACTTC
TRBJ2-1 | TRBV28 | 12 | NA | NA | CASSLSLLEQFF | TGTGCCAGCAGTTTATCCCTCCTTGAGCAGTTCTTC